The count of the clone carrying this TCR beta chain is one. These data come from a study of technical replicates of blood from a few donors. Germline CDR1 MNHEY, CDR2 SVGAGI. This CDR3 is built from 15 residues. Trimming at V came to 5 bases and at J to 1 base, leaving 3 bases not matched to a gene. The data were produced by immunoSEQ multiplex PCR, yet TCRdb's version contains in-frame clones alone and is incomplete. This repertoire shows 91,000 or so clones, roughly 96% found once; its top ten account for more than 0.2%. The source of this sequence is a human donor in good health. V and J are TRBV6-5 and TRBJ1-5, with TRBD1 identical over 9 bases. The sample taken for sequencing was T cells isolated from PBMCs. The CDR3 is CASSPGTGSNQPQHF. DNA for the CDR3: TGTGCCAGCAGTCCCGGGACAGGGAGCAATCAGCCCCAGCATTTT.